This entry lists 20 T cell receptor beta chains sequenced from one sample in a study of beta chain features in type 1 diabetes. The isolated RNA, all of it, was reverse transcribed, so expressed TCRB transcripts were what got sequenced. The protocol was immunoSEQ multiplex PCR, while the TCRdb copy is restricted to in-frame clones and leaves out a portion. This sample has 60,000 to 75,000 clones, with around 63% found just once. The sequencing input was Tregs from blood. All receptors come from a woman between 18 and 30 years old in good health.

The chain is built from TRBV5-4 and TRBJ2-3, with TRBD2 matching 11 bases. Germline CDR1 SGHNT, CDR2 YYREEE (reference sequence). The CDR3 runs to 17 residues. V trimming: 1 base; J trimming: 2 bases; junction bases outside the gene matches: 6. In DNA form, the CDR3 reads TGTGCCAGCAGCTTGCCCCCGGGACTAGCGGCCACAGATACGCAGTATTTT. Amino acids: CASSLPPGLAATDTQYF.

A few counts support this clone. This chain joins TRBV4-2 and TRBJ2-7, with 9 bases lining up with TRBD2. Germline-derived CDR1 and CDR2 are LGHNA and YNFKEQ. This CDR3 has 15 residues. With V trimmed by 0 bases and J by 2 bases, 2 bases remained unmatched. The CDR3: CASSQEAGGAYEQYF. The CDR3 DNA sequence: TGTGCCAGCAGCCAAGAAGCGGGAGGAGCCTACGAGCAGTACTTC.

This chain links TRBV19 with TRBJ2-5; 14 bases match TRBD2. V shed 4 bases, J shed 5 bases, and the junction held 6 bases outside the gene matches. Germline assignment: CDR1 LNHDA and CDR2 SQIVND (reference sequence). This CDR3 region has 16 residues. The CDR3 loop is CASSTGLAGGQETQYF. CDR3 DNA: TGTGCCAGTAGTACCGGACTAGCGGGGGGTCAGGAGACCCAGTACTTC. Filled out from reference TRBV19 and TRBJ2-5, the complete variable domain reads DGGITQSPKYLFRKEGQNVTLSCEQNLNHDAMYWYRQDPGQGLRLIYYSQIVNDFQKGDIAEGYSVSREKKESFPLTVTSAQKNPTAFYLCASSTGLAGGQETQYFGPGTRLLVL.

As DNA, the CDR3 is TGTGCCAGCAGCCGCAGGGGGCCAGTCTCGGGTGAAAAACTGTTTTTT. Translated: CASSRRGPVSGEKLFF. The rearrangement uses TRBV7-2 and TRBJ1-4; 8 bases agree with TRBD1. The CDR3 totals 16 residues. Germline V gene lookup returns CDR1 SGHTA and CDR2 FQGNSA. V was pared by 5 bases and J by 7 bases, with 12 bases of the junction left unmatched.

The V and J genes are TRBV2 and TRBJ2-5; D is perhaps TRBD2 (7 bases). The CDR3 runs 14 residues. The V end was cut by 4 bases, the J end by 5 bases, with 14 bases between. Germline CDR1 is SNHLY and CDR2 is FYNNEI. CDR3 bases: TGTGCCAGCAGTGCCCGGGGGGCAGGGGAGACCCAGTACTTC. It yields the protein CASSARGAGETQYF.

Only a few counts were recorded for this clone. The chain combines TRBV5-1 with TRBJ2-3; possible D gene TRBD2, 5 bases. CDR1 is SGHRS and CDR2 is YFSETQ in the germline V gene. This CDR3 has 13 amino acids. The ends were cut back, 4 bases at V and 6 bases at J, with 12 bases in the middle. The CDR3 protein is CASSLRTLDTQYF. DNA of the CDR3: TGCGCCAGCAGCCTAAGGACTCTGGATACGCAGTATTTT.

This clone has a handful of counts. The V and J genes are TRBV6-1 and TRBJ1-1; 7 bases are shared with TRBD1. The germline V gene has CDR1 MNHNS and CDR2 SASEGT. The CDR3 is 14 residues long. The V gene end was trimmed by 7 bases and the J gene end by 2 bases; junction bases not matched to a gene: 7. This CDR3 reads CASIPGQPNTEAFF. DNA of the CDR3: TGTGCCAGCATTCCGGGACAGCCTAACACTGAAGCTTTCTTT.

A note on this clone: The junction departs from germline at one end; a sequencing error may be responsible. V usage is TRBV7-9 and J usage is TRBJ2-1; the D is unclear. The CDR3 contains 11 residues. Germline CDR1 is SEHNR and CDR2 is FQNEAQ (reference sequence). This CDR3 is CASSVYSEQFF. CDR3 DNA: TGTGCCAGCAGCGTCTACAGTGAGCAGTTCTTC.

This clone was recorded a few times. The rearrangement uses TRBV7-2 and TRBJ2-3; D gene ambiguous. This CDR3 comprises 13 residues. CDR1 and CDR2 (germline): SGHTA, FQGNSA. Trimming left V 1 base short and J 6 bases short, with 8 bases between. The CDR3: CASSLGDLDTQYF. The CDR3 DNA sequence: TGTGCCAGCAGCTTAGGCGATCTCGATACGCAGTATTTT. Looking up the rest from reference TRBV7-2 and TRBJ2-3 gives the full variable domain: GAGVSQSPSNKVTEKGKDVELRCDPISGHTALYWYRQSLGQGLEFLIYFQGNSAPDKSGLPSDRFSAERTGGSVSTLTIQRTQQEDSAVYLCASSLGDLDTQYFGPGTRLTVL.

The chain combines TRBV5-4 with TRBJ2-7; 7 nucleotides align to TRBD1. V lost 4 bases to trimming and J lost 5 bases; unmatched junction nucleotides: 21. CDR1 SGHNT and CDR2 YYREEE come from the germline V gene (reference sequence). This CDR3 is 18 amino acids long. The CDR3 region has the DNA TGTGCCAGCAGCGGGGGCCAGGGGGTATCTTCTGGCTGGGACGAGCAGTACTTC. It translates to CASSGGQGVSSGWDEQYF.

The rearrangement joins TRBV29-1 to TRBJ2-1, with 9 bases that match TRBD1. Trimming cost V 4 bases and J 7 bases; bases outside gene matches: 5. The CDR3 spans 13 residues. The germline gives CDR1 SQVTM, CDR2 ANQGSEA. CDR3 in amino acids: CSVGTGAGNEQFF. CDR3 in DNA: TGCAGCGTTGGGACAGGGGCGGGAAATGAGCAGTTCTTC.

The chain is built from TRBV18 and TRBJ2-3; 9 bases are a match to TRBD2. CDR1 KGHSH and CDR2 LQKENI come from the germline V gene. The CDR3 sequence is 16 residues long. V shed 3 bases, J shed 5 bases, and the junction held 9 bases outside the gene matches. The CDR3 coding sequence is TGTGCCAGCTCACCGACAGCGGGGGGAGGTAGAGATACGCAGTATTTT. Its translation is CASSPTAGGGRDTQYF. Using reference TRBV18 and TRBJ2-3 for the parts outside the CDR3, the full variable domain is NAGVMQNPRHLVRRRGQEARLRCSPMKGHSHVYWYRQLPEEGLKFMVYLQKENIIDESGMPKERFSAEFPKEGPSILRIQQVVRGDSAAYFCASSPTAGGGRDTQYFGPGTRLTVL.

The sample holds a few counts of this clone. CDR3 protein: CASSLGRLAKNIQYF. The DNA of the CDR3 is TGTGCCAGCAGCTTAGGTCGACTAGCCAAAAACATTCAGTACTTC. V gene TRBV7-9 combines with J gene TRBJ2-4; D gene ambiguous. Germline loops: CDR1 SEHNR, CDR2 FQNEAQ (reference sequence). The length of the CDR3 is 15 residues. The ends were cut back, 1 base at V and 0 bases at J, with 7 bases in the middle.

The CDR3 protein is CASSLNYYNEQFF. In nucleotides, the CDR3 is TGCGCCAGCAGCTTGAACTATTACAATGAGCAGTTCTTC. The chain uses TRBV5-1 and TRBJ2-1; D ambiguous. Trimming took off 1 base at V and 4 bases at J, with 6 bases between the two ends. Germline assignment: CDR1 SGHRS and CDR2 YFSETQ. There are 13 residues in the CDR3.

The chain is built from TRBV6-5 and TRBJ2-7; maybe TRBD2 (6 bases). The CDR3 has 13 amino acids. V was trimmed by 6 bases and J by 2 bases, leaving 11 bases between them. CDR1 is MNHEY, CDR2 SVGAGI, per germline. CDR3 loop: CASSETRAYEQYF. Here the CDR3 DNA reads TGTGCCAGCAGCGAGACTAGAGCCTACGAGCAGTACTTC.

This clone was seen a handful of times. The chain has TRBV7-2 and TRBJ2-1, with TRBD1 identical over 8 bases. Trimming removed 6 bases from V and 2 bases from J; junction bases left unmatched: 6. The CDR3 has 15 amino acids. Looked up from germline, CDR1 is SGHTA and CDR2 is FQGNSA. The CDR3 nucleotides read TGTGCCAGCAGAACCACGACAGGGGCCTACAATGAGCAGTTCTTC. Its translation is CASRTTTGAYNEQFF.

The chain couples TRBV2 to TRBJ2-6, with 8 bases aligning to TRBD1. CDR3 length equals 16 residues. Trimming at V came to 6 bases and at J to 0 bases, leaving 4 bases not matched to a gene. Germline-derived CDR1 and CDR2 are SNHLY and FYNNEI. The CDR3 coding sequence is TGTGCCAGCAGCGGGACAGGAAGCTCTGGGGCCAACGTCCTGACTTTC. This gives the protein CASSGTGSSGANVLTF.

This chain joins TRBV4-2 and TRBJ1-6, with a tentative D call TRBD1 (5 bases). This CDR3 is 14 amino acids long. In germline, CDR1 is LGHNA, CDR2 YNFKEQ. The V and J ends lost 4 bases and 8 bases respectively, with 12 bases between them. The CDR3 DNA follows: TGTGCCAGCAGCCGGGGACTGCTCGATTCACCCCTCCACTTT. This sequence encodes CASSRGLLDSPLHF.

The rearrangement uses TRBV2 and TRBJ2-1; 12 bases line up with TRBD2. The germline V gene has CDR1 SNHLY and CDR2 FYNNEI. This CDR3 region has 16 residues. The ends lost 8 bases at V and 4 bases at J; junction bases unmatched: 9. CDR3 DNA sequence: TGTGCCAGCCTCAAACGACTAGCGGGAGTATACAATGAGCAGTTCTTC. Translating it yields CASLKRLAGVYNEQFF.

V usage is TRBV5-1 and J usage is TRBJ2-3, with TRBD2 as a possible D gene (5 bases). This CDR3 is built from 17 residues. Trimming removed 3 bases from V and 1 base from J, with 18 bases in between. Germline loops: CDR1 SGHRS, CDR2 YFSETQ. DNA for the CDR3: TGCGCCAGCAGCTCCCGGGGTAGAGTCCTTGGCACAGATACGCAGTATTTT. It specifies CASSSRGRVLGTDTQYF.